This entry describes one T cell receptor beta chain. The sample is drawn from a study of blood T cell repertoires in COVID-19. Study context: Sites in the United States, Italy and Spain provided acute and convalescent COVID-19 samples. The cDNA or gDNA used as material had been derived from T cells, B-cell-depleted T cells, or PBMCs.

As originally analysed: By means of reference gene primer amplification, nucleated cell counts were estimated. Here immunoSEQ multiplex PCR was the method, and the copy in TCRdb shows in-frame clones only, minus some. For V, J and clone size, that table is used; D and trimming come from the DNA. The sample lists about 310,000 clones, almost 90% occurring once. Seattle cases were enrolled at active infection and followed longitudinally. CDR1 is SGDLS, CDR2 YYNGEE, per germline. This CDR3 contains 16 residues. Trimming left V 3 bases short and J 0 bases short, with 12 bases between. The receptor's source is a woman in her 30s with COVID-19, enrolled during active disease. Sequenced: peripheral blood. The chain has TRBV9 and TRBJ1-4; a weak D match, TRBD1 (5 bases). CDR3 bases: TGTGCCAGCAGCGCGTTTCCGGGGGCAACTAATGAAAAACTGTTTTTT. It is translated as CASSAFPGATNEKLFF. Based on the CDR3 plus reference TRBV9 and TRBJ1-4, the full variable domain is DSGVTQTPKHLITATGQRVTLRCSPRSGDLSVYWYQQSLDQGLQFLIQYYNGEERAKGNILERFSAQQFPDLHSELNLSSLELGDSALYFCASSAFPGATNEKLFFGSGTQLSVL.